This T cell receptor beta chain was sequenced in a study of blood T cells in healthy people across ages (dated by TCRdb to about 2015). Background on the whole study: In model experiments, template switching captured about one uniquely barcoded TCR beta cDNA molecule for every two T cells. To track age-related changes in TCR beta repertoire diversity, the study relied on deep sequencing normalized with unique cDNA molecular identifiers. Donors were grouped into four age groups: young (average roughly 17 years), middle-aged (39), aged (roughly 67) and long-lived (approximately 78). Donors of different ages were randomly distributed across sequencing lanes to avoid experimental bias. Two additional independent replicas of 1 million unique cDNA reads from the same blood draw were analyzed for two donors (one aged 18 to 30 and one aged 80 or older).

The full study reports these points: As age increased, observed TCR beta diversity per million T cells dropped in a roughly linear way, and a significant reduction was already evident by age about 40. Compared with the aged group, more naive CD4+ T cells, fewer expanded clones and increased TCR diversity were shown by the long-lived group, suggesting age selection. Donor CMV infection status was unknown, potentially confounding age-related changes in expanded clonotypes. Bulk unsorted PBMC profiling prevented conclusive comparison of naive and antigen-experienced compartments. Observed TCR beta diversity correlated strongly with the percentage of naive T cells measured by flow cytometry. Estimates of total diversity based on one million sequenced T cells were regarded as lower bounds and as underestimates.

About this clonotype itself: Which antigen it targets is not known. Base qualities were left out, and no much larger clone turns up one base away.

The germline V gene yields SGHTA for CDR1 and FQGNSA for CDR2. The CDR3 has 17 amino acids, counting the end cysteine and phenylalanine. The read is trimmed to its CDR3 DNA, 51 bases read in frame from base 1. Compared with germline, V lacks 0 bases and J lacks 6 bases; bases without a gene match: 11. The protocol used for the library was 5' RACE. Sequencing used an Illumina HiSeq 2500. The second PCR ran for roughly 7 to 11 cycles and used a J-beta primer mix along with a sample-barcoded 5' primer. Each TCR beta cDNA molecule received a unique molecular identifier from a template-switch 5' adaptor carrying 12 random nucleotides. Each sample yielded at least 3 million CDR3-containing paired-end reads. First-strand cDNA was synthesized from all RNA with the Mint cDNA synthesis kit, primed by a TRBC-specific oligonucleotide. All cDNA was treated with uracil-DNA glycosylase and then went through a first 18-cycle PCR with the universal primers M1SS and BC2_uni_R. For the original study's pipeline: Normalization of each sample was performed by random selection of 1 million high-quality reads, each carrying a distinct molecular identifier. Instead of being binned into consensus sequences, reads with shared molecular identifiers were discarded. CDR3 identification, clonotype clustering and error correction used MiTCR with a Q25 quality threshold and the strictest error-elimination algorithm. Lower-bound total TCR beta diversity was estimated with a nonparametric unseen species model using Euler transformation. TCRdb itself trimmed the public reads at Q25 with fastp, ran MiXCR and retained productive beta chains. Duplicate CDR3 protein sequences are folded into a single record with the most common DNA and genes. In this record, the V and J calls reflect TCRdb's handling and not the investigators' own analysis. A total of 2 million or so distinct CDR3 sequences appear in this sample, about 50% of them only once. The ten largest clones take up 2.1% of the sample.

Systemically healthy Caucasian individuals from Russia, some 36 in total and aged about 6 to 90 years, were included as donors. Approximately 9.3 milliliters of peripheral blood were drawn from each donor into EDTA-treated Vacutainer tubes. Ficoll-Paque density-gradient centrifugation was used to isolate PBMCs, with at least 7 million obtained per sample. Trizol reagent was used to extract total RNA from PBMCs, with at least 6 micrograms per sample. For every donor, an aliquot of PBMCs went through flow cytometry to measure the percentages of naive CD45RAhigh/CD27high T cells. The sequence links TRBV7-2 to TRBJ2-1; 7 nucleotides in the junction match TRBD2. The specimen sequenced was blood. This receptor was identified in a woman between 40 and 55 years old in good health. The CDR3 reads CASSLAPASGGVNEQFF. DNA sequence: TGTGCCAGCAGCTTAGCCCCGGCTAGCGGCGGGGTCAATGAGCAGTTCTTC.